Listed here are 31 T cell receptor beta chains from one sample, sequenced in a study of identical twins (dated by TCRdb to the mid-2010s). The library was generated by 5' RACE. Sequencing used an Illumina HiSeq 2000. TCRdb took the public reads, trimmed them with fastp at Q25, ran MiXCR for clone calling and kept in-frame beta chains. All rows with the same CDR3 protein become a single entry with the most common DNA and genes. The sample table lists around 290,000 distinct CDR3 sequences, roughly 10% of them with a count of one. Under 7.5% of the sample comes from the top ten. The same sample was also used in a study of yellow fever vaccine responses in identical twins.

Sequenced input: CD8+ T cells sorted from blood. Every receptor here comes from a woman between 18 and 29 years old in good health.

Only a few counts were recorded for this clonotype. This rearrangement joins TRBV20-1 to TRBJ2-7; the D is unclear. Trimming took off 3 bases at V and 7 bases at J, with 10 bases between the two ends. The CDR3 is made up of 11 amino acids. Germline V gene lookup returns CDR1 DFQATT and CDR2 SNEGSKA (reference sequence). CDR3 nucleotides: TGCAGTGCTAGGTTCGGGTGGGAGCAGTACTTC. Residues: CSARFGWEQYF.

Only a few counts were recorded for this clonotype. The chain carries TRBV12-3 or TRBV12-4 and TRBJ1-2; D unclear. Trimming stripped 5 bases from V and 0 bases from J, with 7 bases between. CDR3 length: 13 amino acids. For the CDR3, the DNA is TGTGCCAGCAGTGGAGATACTAACTATGGCTACACCTTC. It yields the protein CASSGDTNYGYTF.

The rearrangement joins TRBV20-1 to TRBJ2-1; D gene uncertain. This CDR3 has 14 amino acids. V was cut by 1 base and J by 0 bases, with 7 bases left in between. Per the germline V gene, CDR1 is DFQATT and CDR2 is SNEGSKA (reference sequence). In DNA form, the CDR3 reads TGCAGTGCTAGAGCCAGTAGCTCCTACAATGAGCAGTTCTTC. Amino acids: CSARASSSYNEQFF.

The rearrangement uses TRBV7-6 and TRBJ1-1, with a tentative D call TRBD1 (5 bases). The CDR3 length is 14 residues. V was trimmed by 1 base and J by 6 bases, leaving 12 bases between them. CDR1 and CDR2 from the germline V gene are SGHVS and FNYEAQ. As DNA, the CDR3 is TGTGCCAGCAGCTTAGGGGGCCTGGTGTCTGAAGCTTTCTTT. Translated, it gives CASSLGGLVSEAFF.

The chain carries TRBV4-1 and TRBJ2-2, with 11 bases that match TRBD2. CDR1 and CDR2 from the germline V gene are MGHRA and YSYEKL. CDR3 length: 19 residues. V shed 0 bases and J 5 bases; nucleotides not matched to a gene: 11. The CDR3: CASSQEAGIAGGPTGELFF. Written as DNA, the CDR3 is TGCGCCAGCAGCCAAGAAGCAGGGATAGCGGGGGGGCCGACCGGGGAGCTGTTTTTT.

The table lists this clonotype with a few counts. V gene TRBV2 combines with J gene TRBJ2-3, with 13 bases that match TRBD2. The CDR3 runs 18 residues. The J segment lost 0 bases and the V segment lost 4 bases, leaving 7 bases of the junction unmatched. Germline values: CDR1 SNHLY, CDR2 FYNNEI. The CDR3 DNA reads as TGTGCCAGCAGTGCTCCGACTAGCGGGAGGACTAGCACAGATACGCAGTATTTT. It encodes CASSAPTSGRTSTDTQYF. The full variable domain, completed using reference TRBV2 and TRBJ2-3, is EPEVTQTPSHQVTQMGQEVILRCVPISNHLYFYWYRQILGQKVEFLVSFYNNEISEKSEIFDDQFSVERPDGSNFTLKIRSTKLEDSAMYFCASSAPTSGRTSTDTQYFGPGTRLTVL.

This clonotype was counted ten times or more. The chain joins TRBV13 to TRBJ2-5, with no clear D. The V gene lost 5 bases and the J gene lost 5 bases, with 9 bases spanning the gap. CDR1 and CDR2 from the germline V gene are PRHDT and FYEKMQ (reference sequence). CDR3 size: 12 residues. CDR3 region: CASSNLGETQYF. The CDR3 nucleotides read TGTGCCAGCAGCAATCTGGGGGAGACCCAGTACTTC. Full variable domain (rest looked up from reference TRBV13 and TRBJ2-5): AAGVIQSPRHLIKEKRETATLKCYPIPRHDTVYWYQQGPGQDPQFLISFYEKMQSDKGSIPDRFSAQQFSDYHSELNMSSLELGDSALYFCASSNLGETQYFGPGTRLLVL.

This chain joins TRBV6-2 or TRBV6-3 and TRBJ1-2; D gene ambiguous. The ends were cut back, 6 bases at V and 4 bases at J, with 15 bases in the middle. Germline lookup yields CDR1 MNHEY and CDR2 SVGEGT. There are 14 residues in the CDR3. The CDR3: CASSPPEVIYGYTF. The DNA for the CDR3 is TGTGCCAGCAGCCCACCGGAGGTAATCTATGGCTACACCTTC.

This clonotype was counted ten times or more. The genes are TRBV4-3 and TRBJ2-7, with 9 bases aligning to TRBD2. This CDR3 contains 15 residues. J lost 5 bases, V lost 1 base, and 6 bases had no gene match. Germline loops: CDR1 LGHNA, CDR2 YSLEER. CDR3 loop: CASSQVAGAGNEQYF. CDR3 bases: TGCGCCAGCAGCCAAGTAGCGGGAGCCGGTAACGAGCAGTACTTC.

The V call is TRBV6-1, the J call TRBJ1-4; D may be TRBD1 (5 bases). The ends were cut back, 3 bases at V and 6 bases at J, with 14 bases in the middle. Germline CDR1 reads MNHNS; CDR2 reads SASEGT. The CDR3 consists of 15 residues. CDR3 coding DNA: TGTGCCAGCAGTGACCCCGCAGGGCGGGATGAAAAACTGTTTTTT. As protein: CASSDPAGRDEKLFF.

Only a few counts were recorded for this clonotype. The rearrangement uses TRBV10-3 and TRBJ2-3; TRBD1 matches 7 bases. V was clipped by 2 bases and J by 3 bases; unmatched bases: 5. CDR3 length: 15 amino acids. The germline gives CDR1 ENHRY, CDR2 SYGVKD. CDR3 sequence reads: CAISETGARTDTQYF. The DNA of the CDR3 is TGTGCCATCAGTGAGACAGGGGCGAGAACAGATACGCAGTATTTT.

There are many counts of this clonotype. The rearrangement links TRBV19 to TRBJ2-7, with D perhaps matching TRBD1 or TRBD2 (5 bases each). From germline, CDR1 is LNHDA and CDR2 SQIVND (reference sequence). The CDR3 spans 16 residues. The V gene lost 5 bases and the J gene lost 0 bases, with 17 bases spanning the gap. CDR3 residues: CASSALGTLNSYEQYF. DNA of the CDR3: TGTGCCAGTAGTGCCCTCGGGACGCTAAACTCCTACGAGCAGTACTTC.

This clonotype was found many times. The chain employs TRBV6-2 or TRBV6-3 and TRBJ1-5; no clear D gene. V lost 3 bases to trimming and J lost 5 bases, with 8 bases between them. Per germline, CDR1 MNHEY and CDR2 SVGEGT. CDR3 size: 13 residues. This CDR3 is CASSYQPDQPQHF. For the CDR3, the DNA is TGTGCCAGCAGTTATCAGCCGGATCAGCCCCAGCATTTT.

This clonotype occurred a few times. The chain carries TRBV29-1 and TRBJ2-2; 8 nucleotides match TRBD2. Trimming at V came to 7 bases and at J to 4 bases, leaving 11 bases not matched to a gene. The CDR3 length is 15 residues. The germline V gene encodes CDR1 SQVTM and CDR2 ANQGSEA. The CDR3 sequence is CSAQGTRETTGELFF. CDR3 DNA sequence: TGCAGCGCCCAAGGGACTAGGGAGACCACCGGGGAGCTGTTTTTT.

The genes are TRBV4-1 and TRBJ2-7; 7 nucleotides match TRBD1. V shed 0 bases and J 1 base; nucleotides not matched to a gene: 6. Germline CDR1 is MGHRA and CDR2 is YSYEKL. The CDR3 is 16 residues long. This CDR3 is CASSQEGQFVSYEQYF. Here the CDR3 DNA reads TGCGCCAGCAGCCAAGAGGGACAGTTTGTTTCCTACGAGCAGTACTTC.

This clonotype was picked up a small number of times. The chain has TRBV29-1 and TRBJ1-1; D unclear. V was trimmed by 0 bases and J by 0 bases, leaving 5 bases between them. Per the germline V gene, CDR1 is SQVTM and CDR2 is ANQGSEA. The CDR3 contains 13 residues. The CDR3 sequence is CSVEEVMNTEAFF. The CDR3 bases are TGCAGCGTTGAAGAGGTAATGAACACTGAAGCTTTCTTT. The entire variable domain, with the rest obtained from reference TRBV29-1 and TRBJ1-1, is as follows: SAVISQKPSRDICQRGTSLTIQCQVDSQVTMMFWYRQQPGQSLTLIATANQGSEATYESGFVIDKFPISRPNLTFSTLTVSNMSPEDSSIYLCSVEEVMNTEAFFGQGTRLTVV.

This rearrangement joins TRBV2 to TRBJ2-2; tentative D call: TRBD2 (6 bases). V was shortened by 3 bases and J by 1 base, with 33 bases between the two germline ends. Germline V CDR1 and CDR2: SNHLY, FYNNEI. The CDR3 has 23 amino acids. The CDR3 DNA reads as TGTGCCAGCAGTGAGGTCTGGTTAAGGGGAGCTACGAGGCGAGCGGGGAACACCGGGGAGCTGTTTTTT. It specifies CASSEVWLRGATRRAGNTGELFF.

This clonotype was counted at least ten times. The chain joins TRBV6-2 or TRBV6-3 to TRBJ2-2; no firm D call. The CDR3 runs 14 residues. V lost 6 bases and J 4 bases, leaving 12 bases between the germline ends. Per germline, CDR1 MNHEY and CDR2 SVGEGT. CDR3 sequence (DNA): TGTGCCAGCAGATCCCTTGTTGGCACCGGGGAGCTGTTTTTT. Its translation is CASRSLVGTGELFF.

This clonotype has at least ten counts. This sequence joins TRBV7-9 and TRBJ2-7; D possibly uses TRBD1 or TRBD2 (5 bases each). Looked up from germline, CDR1 is SEHNR and CDR2 is FQNEAQ (reference sequence). CDR3 length equals 16 residues. Trimming stripped 3 bases from V and 7 bases from J, with 22 bases between. CDR3 amino acids: CASSFRDDIPRDEQYF. CDR3 in DNA: TGTGCCAGCAGCTTTAGGGACGACATACCCCGCGATGAGCAGTACTTC.

This clonotype was seen more than once but under ten times. The V gene is TRBV20-1, the J gene TRBJ1-2; D possibly corresponds to TRBD1 (5 bases). The CDR3 covers 11 residues. V was pared by 1 base and J by 10 bases, with 10 bases between. Germline CDR1 is DFQATT and CDR2 is SNEGSKA (reference sequence). The CDR3 is CSARGLTDYTF. Written as DNA, the CDR3 is TGCAGTGCTAGAGGATTGACAGACTACACCTTC.

The chain couples TRBV7-6 to TRBJ1-2, with 8 bases fitting TRBD1. The CDR3 has 15 amino acids. The trim removed 1 base at V and 6 bases at J, leaving 7 bases unmatched. The germline CDR1 and CDR2 sequences are SGHVS and FNYEAQ. The CDR3 nucleotides are TGTGCCAGCAGCTTAGAGGGCAGGGGGCGTGATGGCTACACCTTC. Its translation is CASSLEGRGRDGYTF.

In its sample, this clonotype was seen many times. This sequence joins TRBV4-3 and TRBJ2-7, with D unresolved. CDR1 is LGHNA, CDR2 YSLEER, per germline. The CDR3 spans 14 residues. The V and J ends lost 0 bases and 3 bases respectively, with 9 bases between them. CDR3 coding DNA: TGCGCCAGCAGCCAAGATACTGACGTCTACGAGCAGTACTTC. It is translated as CASSQDTDVYEQYF.

This clonotype was seen repeatedly, ten times or more. The chain's CDR3 is CASSYGTGGGEKLFF. CDR3 coding DNA: TGTGCCAGCAGTTATGGGACAGGGGGCGGGGAAAAACTGTTTTTT. The chain combines TRBV6-5 with TRBJ1-4, with 12 nucleotides matching TRBD1. The V gene end was trimmed by 3 bases and the J gene end by 8 bases; junction bases not matched to a gene: 4. The CDR3 loop spans 15 amino acids. Germline CDR1 reads MNHEY; CDR2 reads SVGAGI.

This clonotype was observed at least ten times. V gene TRBV12-3 or TRBV12-4 combines with J gene TRBJ1-5; D not certain. The CDR3 length is 14 residues. The V gene lost 1 base and the J gene lost 1 base, with 5 bases spanning the gap. CDR3 sequence (DNA): TGTGCCAGCAGTTTAGAGGTGAGCAATCAGCCCCAGCATTTT. The encoded protein is CASSLEVSNQPQHF.

This clonotype was seen a handful of times. The chain joins TRBV11-1 to TRBJ2-7; no reliable D call. Germline CDR1 reads SGHAT; CDR2 reads FQDESV (reference sequence). V was pared by 5 bases and J by 1 base, with 33 bases between. There are 21 residues in the CDR3. The CDR3 loop reads CASSPVLLGPGYSSLSYEQYF. The CDR3 DNA reads as TGTGCCAGCAGCCCCGTTCTCCTTGGACCCGGCTATTCGTCTCTTTCCTACGAGCAGTACTTC.

The table lists this clonotype with many counts. The CDR3 nucleotides are TGCGCCAGCAGCTCCCCCTCCTCGACAGGGCGGACAGATACGCAGTATTTT. This codes for CASSSPSSTGRTDTQYF. This sequence joins TRBV5-1 and TRBJ2-3, with 7 bases lining up with TRBD1. J gave up 3 bases and V 3 bases, and 13 bases lay outside the gene matches. This CDR3 is 17 amino acids long. The germline gives CDR1 SGHRS, CDR2 YFSETQ.

This clonotype occurred many times. V and J are TRBV12-3 or TRBV12-4 and TRBJ1-2; 7 bases line up with TRBD1. The CDR3 spans 14 residues. V lost 3 bases to trimming and J lost 5 bases; unmatched junction nucleotides: 6. Written as DNA, the CDR3 is TGTGCCAGCAGTTTCTCCGGGACAGAGTATGGCTACACCTTC. It specifies CASSFSGTEYGYTF.

The rearrangement links TRBV7-9 to TRBJ2-7; no firm D call. V was trimmed by 4 bases and J by 3 bases, leaving 19 bases between them. The CDR3 extends over 16 amino acids. Germline V lookup: CDR1 SEHNR, CDR2 FQNEAQ (reference sequence). The DNA for the CDR3 is TGTGCCAGCAGCTCCTCATCGGACCGTCCCTACTACGAGCAGTACTTC. Its translation: CASSSSSDRPYYEQYF.

This clonotype occurred a few times. The J gene is TRBJ2-2, the V gene TRBV2; D unresolved. The V and J ends lost 6 bases and 2 bases respectively, with 7 bases between them. This CDR3 comprises 13 residues. CDR1 is SNHLY, CDR2 FYNNEI, per germline. The CDR3 loop is CASRDGNTGELFF. CDR3 coding DNA: TGTGCCAGCAGGGACGGAAACACCGGGGAGCTGTTTTTT. The whole variable domain, remainder taken from reference TRBV2 and TRBJ2-2, is EPEVTQTPSHQVTQMGQEVILRCVPISNHLYFYWYRQILGQKVEFLVSFYNNEISEKSEIFDDQFSVERPDGSNFTLKIRSTKLEDSAMYFCASRDGNTGELFFGEGSRLTVL.

The sample holds many counts of this clonotype. V and J are TRBV29-1 and TRBJ2-1; TRBD1 or TRBD2 may be the D gene (6 bases each). CDR3 length: 12 amino acids. Germline CDR1 reads SQVTM; CDR2 reads ANQGSEA. V was cut by 7 bases and J by 9 bases, with 16 bases left in between. The CDR3 sequence: CSGGGPTGEQFF. In DNA, the CDR3 is TGCAGCGGAGGGGGGCCGACTGGTGAGCAGTTCTTC.

V gene TRBV20-1 combines with J gene TRBJ2-1; 10 positions match TRBD2. The CDR3 runs to 14 residues. With V trimmed by 3 bases and J by 7 bases, 6 bases remained unmatched. The germline CDR1 and CDR2 sequences are DFQATT and SNEGSKA (reference sequence). The CDR3 DNA is TGCAGTGCTAGGACGGCTAGCGGGGGAAATGAGCAGTTCTTC. Translating it yields CSARTASGGNEQFF.